This T cell receptor (beta chain) came from a study of regulatory T cells. Trimming shortened V by 0 bases and J by 7 bases, and 11 bases separated the two germline ends. The CDR3 loop spans 14 amino acids. CDR1 and CDR2 from the germline V gene are SGHRS and YFSETQ. General study findings and limits: Hydrophobic residues at CDR3 positions 6 and 7 were enriched in conventional CD4+ T cells of CD3G-deficient patients.

The PCR used 52 TRBV and 13 TRBJ primers. Produced via immunoSEQ multiplex PCR; TCRdb's table is partial and in-frame only. The sample holds about 28,000 clones; 85% to 95% are singletons and the top ten take 1.5% to 1.8%. About this clone: Its antigen is not known.

Every patient with CD3G deficiency had evidence of autoimmunity. CD4+ cells were sorted into CD25-high CD127-low regulatory cells and CD25-low CD127-high conventional cells. This TCR was recovered from a person aged 18 to 35 with CD3G deficiency. The sample comprised conventional CD4+ T cells sorted from blood. The chain is built from TRBV5-1 and TRBJ2-1; D is unresolved. CDR3 sequence (DNA): TGCGCCAGCAGCTTGGGCCTAGAGCGAAATGAGCAGTTCTTC. It specifies CASSLGLERNEQFF.